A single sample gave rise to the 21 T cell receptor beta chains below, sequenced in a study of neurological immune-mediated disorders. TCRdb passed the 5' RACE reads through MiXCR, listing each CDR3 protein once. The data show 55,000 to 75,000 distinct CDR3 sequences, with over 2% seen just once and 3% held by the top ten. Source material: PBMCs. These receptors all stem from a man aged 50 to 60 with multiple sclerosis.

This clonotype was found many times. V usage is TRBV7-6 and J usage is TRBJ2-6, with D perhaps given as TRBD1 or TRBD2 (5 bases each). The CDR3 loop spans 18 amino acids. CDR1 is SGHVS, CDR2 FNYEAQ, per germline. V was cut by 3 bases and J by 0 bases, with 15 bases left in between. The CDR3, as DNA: TGTGCCAGCAGCTTGCTCCCGGGGCCGAACTCTGGGGCCAACGTCCTGACTTTC. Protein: CASSLLPGPNSGANVLTF.

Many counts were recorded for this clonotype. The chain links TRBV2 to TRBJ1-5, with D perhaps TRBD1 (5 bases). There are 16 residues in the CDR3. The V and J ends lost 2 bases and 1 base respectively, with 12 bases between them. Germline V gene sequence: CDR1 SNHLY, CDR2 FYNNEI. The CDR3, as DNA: TGTGCCAGCAGTGAATTGGGGGGGGTAAGCAATCAGCCCCAGCATTTT. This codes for CASSELGGVSNQPQHF. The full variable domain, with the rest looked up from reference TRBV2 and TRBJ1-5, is EPEVTQTPSHQVTQMGQEVILRCVPISNHLYFYWYRQILGQKVEFLVSFYNNEISEKSEIFDDQFSVERPDGSNFTLKIRSTKLEDSAMYFCASSELGGVSNQPQHFGDGTRLSIL.

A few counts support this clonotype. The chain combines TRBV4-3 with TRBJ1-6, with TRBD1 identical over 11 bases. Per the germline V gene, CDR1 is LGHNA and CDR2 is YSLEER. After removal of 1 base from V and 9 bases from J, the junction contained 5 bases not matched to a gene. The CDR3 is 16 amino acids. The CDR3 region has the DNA TGCGCCAGCAGCCAAGGACCCGGGACAGGGGGTTCACCCCTCCACTTT. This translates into CASSQGPGTGGSPLHF.

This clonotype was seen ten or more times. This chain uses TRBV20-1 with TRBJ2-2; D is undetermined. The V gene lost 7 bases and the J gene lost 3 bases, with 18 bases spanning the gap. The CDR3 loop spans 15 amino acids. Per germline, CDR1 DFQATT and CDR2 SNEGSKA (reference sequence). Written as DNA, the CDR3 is TGCAGTGTACCCCAGACCCTGGGATACACCGGGGAGCTGTTTTTT. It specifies CSVPQTLGYTGELFF.

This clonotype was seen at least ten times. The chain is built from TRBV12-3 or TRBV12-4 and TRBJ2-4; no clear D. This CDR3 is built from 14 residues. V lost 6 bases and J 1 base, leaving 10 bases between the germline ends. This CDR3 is CASRQDGAKNIQYF. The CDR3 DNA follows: TGTGCCAGCAGACAAGACGGTGCCAAAAACATTCAGTACTTC.

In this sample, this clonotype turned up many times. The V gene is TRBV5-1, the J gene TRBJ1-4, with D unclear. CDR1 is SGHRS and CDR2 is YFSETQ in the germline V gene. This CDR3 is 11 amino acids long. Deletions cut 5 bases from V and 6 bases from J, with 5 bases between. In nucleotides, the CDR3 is TGCGCCAGCAGTGACGATGAAAAACTGTTTTTT. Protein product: CASSDDEKLFF. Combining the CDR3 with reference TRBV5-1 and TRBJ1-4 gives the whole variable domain KAGVTQTPRYLIKTRGQQVTLSCSPISGHRSVSWYQQTPGQGLQFLFEYFSETQRNKGNFPGRFSGRQFSNSRSEMNVSTLELGDSALYLCASSDDEKLFFGSGTQLSVL.

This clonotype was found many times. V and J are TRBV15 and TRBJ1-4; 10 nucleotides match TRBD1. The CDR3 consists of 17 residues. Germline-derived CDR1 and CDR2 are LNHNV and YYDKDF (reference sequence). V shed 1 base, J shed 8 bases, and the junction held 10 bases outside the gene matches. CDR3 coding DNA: TGTGCCACCAGCAGAGGAATAGACAGGGGGCAGCAGGAAAAACTGTTTTTT. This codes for CATSRGIDRGQQEKLFF.

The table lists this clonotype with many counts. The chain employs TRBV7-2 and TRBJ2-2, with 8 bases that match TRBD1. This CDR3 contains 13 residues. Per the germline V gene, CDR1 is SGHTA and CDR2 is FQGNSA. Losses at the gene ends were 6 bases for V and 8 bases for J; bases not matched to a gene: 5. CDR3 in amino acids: CASSMQGAGELFF. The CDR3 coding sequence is TGTGCCAGCAGTATGCAGGGGGCGGGGGAGCTGTTTTTT. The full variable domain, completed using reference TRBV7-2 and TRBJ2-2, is GAGVSQSPSNKVTEKGKDVELRCDPISGHTALYWYRQSLGQGLEFLIYFQGNSAPDKSGLPSDRFSAERTGGSVSTLTIQRTQQEDSAVYLCASSMQGAGELFFGEGSRLTVL.

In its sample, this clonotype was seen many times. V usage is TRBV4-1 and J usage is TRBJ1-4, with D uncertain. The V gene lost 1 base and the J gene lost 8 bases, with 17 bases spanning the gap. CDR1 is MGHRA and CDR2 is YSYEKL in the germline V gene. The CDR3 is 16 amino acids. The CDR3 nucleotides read TGCGCCAGCAGCCAAGTTCAGGTAACCGGAGGGGAAAAACTGTTTTTT. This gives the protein CASSQVQVTGGEKLFF.

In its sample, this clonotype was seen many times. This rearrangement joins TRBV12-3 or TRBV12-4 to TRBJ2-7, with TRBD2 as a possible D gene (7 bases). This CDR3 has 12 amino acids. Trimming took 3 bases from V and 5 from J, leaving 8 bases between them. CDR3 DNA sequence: TGTGCCAGCAGTTTGGGGGGGCACGAGCAGTACTTC. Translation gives CASSLGGHEQYF.

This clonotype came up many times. DNA for the CDR3: TGCGCCAGCAGCCTAGGGACAGGGGCGTTCGGCACCGGGGAGCTGTTTTTT. It yields the protein CASSLGTGAFGTGELFF. V usage is TRBV5-1 and J usage is TRBJ2-2; TRBD1 matches 10 bases. CDR1 is SGHRS, CDR2 YFSETQ, per germline. This CDR3 is 17 amino acids long. Unmatched junction bases numbered 10, after V lost 4 bases and J lost 4 bases.

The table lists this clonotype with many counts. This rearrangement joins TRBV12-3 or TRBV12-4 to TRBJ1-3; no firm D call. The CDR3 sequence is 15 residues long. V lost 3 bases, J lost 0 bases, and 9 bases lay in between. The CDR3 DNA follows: TGTGCCAGCAGTTTTGGGTTAGGCTCTGGAAACACCATATATTTT. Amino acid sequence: CASSFGLGSGNTIYF.

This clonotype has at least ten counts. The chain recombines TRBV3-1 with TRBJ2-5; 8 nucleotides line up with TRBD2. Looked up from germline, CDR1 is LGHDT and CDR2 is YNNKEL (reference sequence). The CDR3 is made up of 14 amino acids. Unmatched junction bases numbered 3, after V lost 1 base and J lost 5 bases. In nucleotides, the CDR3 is TGTGCCAGCAGCCAAGCGGGGGGGTTGGAGACCCAGTACTTC. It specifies CASSQAGGLETQYF.

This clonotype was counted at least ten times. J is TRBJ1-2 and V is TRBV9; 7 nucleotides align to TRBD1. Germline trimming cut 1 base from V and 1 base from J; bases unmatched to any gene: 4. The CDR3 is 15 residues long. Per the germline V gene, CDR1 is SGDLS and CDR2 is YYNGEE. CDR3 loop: CASSVQGGSNYGYTF. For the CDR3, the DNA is TGTGCCAGCAGCGTACAGGGGGGGAGTAACTATGGCTACACCTTC.

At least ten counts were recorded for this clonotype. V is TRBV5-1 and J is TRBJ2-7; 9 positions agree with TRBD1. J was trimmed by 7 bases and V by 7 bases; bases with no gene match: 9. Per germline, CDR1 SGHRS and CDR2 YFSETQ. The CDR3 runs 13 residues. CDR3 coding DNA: TGCGCCAGCGGACAGGGGCTATCGGGGGAGCAGTACTTC. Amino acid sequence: CASGQGLSGEQYF.

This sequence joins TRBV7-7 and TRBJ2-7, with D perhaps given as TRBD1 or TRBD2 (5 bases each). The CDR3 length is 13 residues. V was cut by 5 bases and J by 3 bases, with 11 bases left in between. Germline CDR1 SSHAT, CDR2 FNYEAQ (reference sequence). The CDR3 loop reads CASSRGSGYEQYF. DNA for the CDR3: TGTGCCAGCAGCCGGGGCAGCGGCTACGAGCAGTACTTC.

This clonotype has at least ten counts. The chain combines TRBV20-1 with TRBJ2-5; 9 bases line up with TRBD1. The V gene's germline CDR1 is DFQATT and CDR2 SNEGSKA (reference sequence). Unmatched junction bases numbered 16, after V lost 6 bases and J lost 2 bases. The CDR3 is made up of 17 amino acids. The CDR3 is CSALPGQGSPYQETQYF. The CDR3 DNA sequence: TGCAGTGCGCTCCCGGGACAGGGATCACCATATCAAGAGACCCAGTACTTC.

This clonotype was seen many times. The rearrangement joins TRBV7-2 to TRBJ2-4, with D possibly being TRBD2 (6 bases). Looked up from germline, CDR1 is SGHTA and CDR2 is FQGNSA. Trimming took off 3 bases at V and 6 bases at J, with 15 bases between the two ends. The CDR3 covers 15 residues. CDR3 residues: CASSFPARGGNIQYF. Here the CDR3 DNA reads TGTGCCAGCAGCTTTCCGGCGAGGGGAGGAAACATTCAGTACTTC.

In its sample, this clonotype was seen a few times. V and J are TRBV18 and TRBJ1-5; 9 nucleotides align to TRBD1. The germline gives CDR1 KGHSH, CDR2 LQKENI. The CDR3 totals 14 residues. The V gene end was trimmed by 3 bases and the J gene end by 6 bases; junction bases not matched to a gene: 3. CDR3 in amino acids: CASSPDRGFQPQHF. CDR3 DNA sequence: TGTGCCAGCTCACCTGACAGGGGGTTTCAGCCCCAGCATTTT.

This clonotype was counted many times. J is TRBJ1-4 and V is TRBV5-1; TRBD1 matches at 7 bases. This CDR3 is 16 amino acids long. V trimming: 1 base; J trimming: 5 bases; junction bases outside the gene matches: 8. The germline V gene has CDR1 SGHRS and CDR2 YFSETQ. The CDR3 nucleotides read TGCGCCAGCAGCTTGCGACAGGGTGGCCTAAATGAAAAACTGTTTTTT. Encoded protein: CASSLRQGGLNEKLFF.

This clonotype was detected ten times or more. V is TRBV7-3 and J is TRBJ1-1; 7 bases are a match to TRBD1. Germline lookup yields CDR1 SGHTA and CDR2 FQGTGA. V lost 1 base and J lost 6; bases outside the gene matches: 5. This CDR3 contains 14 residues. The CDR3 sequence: CASSLRGDSSEAFF. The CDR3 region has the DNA TGTGCCAGCAGCTTAAGGGGGGACAGCTCTGAAGCTTTCTTT. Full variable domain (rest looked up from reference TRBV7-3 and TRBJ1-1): GAGVSQTPSNKVTEKGKYVELRCDPISGHTALYWYRQSLGQGPEFLIYFQGTGAADDSGLPNDRFFAVRPEGSVSTLKIQRTERGDSAVYLCASSLRGDSSEAFFGQGTRLTVV.